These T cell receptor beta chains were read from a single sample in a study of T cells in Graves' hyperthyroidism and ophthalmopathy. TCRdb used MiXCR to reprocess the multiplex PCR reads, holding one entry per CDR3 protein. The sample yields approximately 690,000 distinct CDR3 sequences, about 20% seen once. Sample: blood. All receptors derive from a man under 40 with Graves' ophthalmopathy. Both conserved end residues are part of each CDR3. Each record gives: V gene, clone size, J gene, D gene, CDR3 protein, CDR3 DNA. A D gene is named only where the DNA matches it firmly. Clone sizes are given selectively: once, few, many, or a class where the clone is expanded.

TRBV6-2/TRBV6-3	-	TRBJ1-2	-	CASSPLGAANYGYTF	TGTGCCAGCAGTCCTCTGGGGGCGGCTAACTATGGCTACACCTTC
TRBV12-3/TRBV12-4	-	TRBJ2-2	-	CASRGSTGGELFF	TGTGCCAGCAGAGGGTCCACAGGCGGGGAGCTGTTTTTT
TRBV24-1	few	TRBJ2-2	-	CATSDFTANTGELFF	TGTGCCACCAGTGATTTTACTGCGAACACCGGGGAGCTGTTTTTT
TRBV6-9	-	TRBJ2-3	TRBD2	CASSWTSGKSDTQYF	TGTGCCAGCAGTTGGACTAGCGGGAAGTCAGATACGCAGTATTTT
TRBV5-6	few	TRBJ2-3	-	CASSLDIIQADTQYF	TGTGCCAGCAGCTTGGATATCATCCAGGCAGATACGCAGTATTTT
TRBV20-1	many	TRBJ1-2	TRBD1	CSAGDRARGYTF	TGCAGTGCCGGCGACAGGGCTCGTGGCTACACCTTC
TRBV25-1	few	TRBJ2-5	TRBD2	CASSERGLAGALGETQYF	TGTGCCAGCAGTGAGCGGGGACTAGCGGGGGCCCTCGGAGAGACCCAGTACTTC
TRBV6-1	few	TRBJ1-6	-	CASRDGSRGSSPLHF	TGTGCCAGCAGGGACGGGTCTCGGGGATCGTCACCCCTCCACTTT
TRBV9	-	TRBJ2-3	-	CASSPSRGRGQYF	TGTGCCAGCAGCCCCAGTAGGGGGAGAGGGCAGTATTTT
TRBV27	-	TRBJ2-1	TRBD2	CASSPRTSGRGAFYEQFF	TGTGCCAGCAGTCCAAGGACTAGCGGGAGGGGGGCTTTCTATGAGCAGTTCTTC
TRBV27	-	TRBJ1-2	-	CASKRSSSYGYTF	TGTGCCAGCAAACGGTCTAGTAGCTATGGCTACACCTTC
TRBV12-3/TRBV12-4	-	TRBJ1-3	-	CASSLFFGNTIYF	TGTGCCAGCAGTTTATTTTTTGGAAACACCATATATTTT
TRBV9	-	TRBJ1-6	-	CASSVGQSTSPLHF	TGTGCCAGCAGCGTAGGGCAGAGTACATCACCCCTCCACTTT
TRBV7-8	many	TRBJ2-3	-	CASSLALAGTDTQYF	TGTGCCAGCAGCTTAGCGTTGGCAGGCACAGATACGCAGTATTTT
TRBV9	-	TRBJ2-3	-	CASSVALRITDTQYF	TGTGCCAGCAGCGTAGCTTTGCGGATCACAGATACGCAGTATTTT
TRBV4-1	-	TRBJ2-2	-	CASRPGALGTGELFF	TGCGCCAGCAGGCCCGGGGCCCTCGGGACCGGGGAGCTGTTTTTT
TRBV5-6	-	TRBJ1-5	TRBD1	CASSFSGTGGLSNQPQHF	TGTGCCAGCAGTTTTTCCGGGACAGGGGGCTTGAGTAATCAGCCCCAGCATTTT
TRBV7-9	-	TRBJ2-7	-	CASSLDAGPYEQYF	TGTGCCAGCAGCTTAGATGCCGGACCCTACGAGCAGTACTTC
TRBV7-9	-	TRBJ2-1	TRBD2	CASSPLLLAAPYNEQFF	TGTGCCAGCAGCCCCCTCCTACTAGCGGCGCCCTACAATGAGCAGTTCTTC
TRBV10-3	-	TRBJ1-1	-	CATRRDMNTEAFF	TGTGCCACAAGGCGAGACATGAACACTGAAGCTTTCTTT
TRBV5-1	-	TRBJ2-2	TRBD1	CASSQRTGSSGELFF	TGCGCCAGCAGCCAGAGGACAGGGAGCTCCGGGGAGCTGTTTTTT
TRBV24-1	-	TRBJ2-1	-	CATSENGAADEQFF	TGTGCCACCAGTGAAAATGGGGCAGCGGATGAGCAGTTCTTC
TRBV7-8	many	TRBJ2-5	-	CASSFRDSPAETQYF	TGTGCCAGCAGCTTTAGGGACTCGCCGGCGGAGACCCAGTACTTC
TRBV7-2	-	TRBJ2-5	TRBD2	CASSLGGRVETQYF	TGTGCCAGCAGCTTGGGCGGGAGGGTGGAGACCCAGTACTTC
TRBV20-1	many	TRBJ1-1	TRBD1	CSAPDRRESTEAFF	TGCAGTGCCCCGGACAGGCGGGAGAGCACTGAAGCTTTCTTT
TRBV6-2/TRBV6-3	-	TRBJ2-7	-	CASALRSFSYEQYF	TGTGCCAGCGCCTTGCGGAGTTTTTCCTACGAGCAGTACTTC
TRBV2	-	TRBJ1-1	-	CASSGQVRNTEAFF	TGTGCCAGCAGTGGACAGGTCCGGAACACTGAAGCTTTCTTT
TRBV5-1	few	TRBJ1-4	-	CASSLAASQGAKLFF	TGCGCCAGCAGCTTGGCAGCTTCGCAGGGCGCAAAACTGTTTTTT
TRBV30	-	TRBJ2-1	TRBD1	CAWSKRTGGSYNEQFF	TGTGCCTGGAGTAAACGGACAGGGGGCTCCTACAATGAGCAGTTCTTC
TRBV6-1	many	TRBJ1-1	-	CASREPYRDDTEAFF	TGTGCCAGCAGGGAACCTTACAGGGACGACACTGAAGCTTTCTTT
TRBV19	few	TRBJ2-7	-	CASSKEGTFYEQYF	TGTGCCAGTAGTAAGGAGGGGACATTCTACGAGCAGTACTTC
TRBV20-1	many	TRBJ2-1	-	CSAGATREQFF	TGCAGTGCGGGGGCCACACGGGAGCAGTTCTTC
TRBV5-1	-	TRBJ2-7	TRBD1	CASSLAATGGLSSYEQYF	TGCGCCAGCAGCTTGGCGGCGACAGGGGGTTTGAGCTCCTACGAGCAGTACTTC
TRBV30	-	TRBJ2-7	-	CAWSAGKAYEQYF	TGTGCCTGGAGTGCGGGAAAAGCCTACGAGCAGTACTTC